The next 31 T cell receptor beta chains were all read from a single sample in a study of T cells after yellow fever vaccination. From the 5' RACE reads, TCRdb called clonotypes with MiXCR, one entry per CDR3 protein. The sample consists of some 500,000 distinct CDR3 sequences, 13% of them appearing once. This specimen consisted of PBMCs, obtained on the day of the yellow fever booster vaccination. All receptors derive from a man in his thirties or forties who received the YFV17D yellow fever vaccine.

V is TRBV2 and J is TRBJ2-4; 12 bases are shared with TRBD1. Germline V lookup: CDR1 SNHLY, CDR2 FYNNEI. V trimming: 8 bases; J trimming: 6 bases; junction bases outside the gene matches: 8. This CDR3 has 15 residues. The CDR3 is CASGRGQGASNIQYF. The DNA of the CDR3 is TGTGCCAGCGGACGGGGACAGGGGGCCTCAAACATTCAGTACTTC.

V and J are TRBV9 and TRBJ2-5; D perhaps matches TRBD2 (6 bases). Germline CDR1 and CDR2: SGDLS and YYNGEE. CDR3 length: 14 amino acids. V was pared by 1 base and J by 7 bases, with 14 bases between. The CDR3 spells CASSVSTSHRTQYF. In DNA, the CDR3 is TGTGCCAGCAGCGTATCAACTAGCCATCGGACCCAGTACTTC.

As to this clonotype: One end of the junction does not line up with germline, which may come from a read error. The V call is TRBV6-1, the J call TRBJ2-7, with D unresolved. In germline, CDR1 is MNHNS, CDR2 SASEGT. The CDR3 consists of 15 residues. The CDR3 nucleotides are TGTGCCAGCAGAGAAGCAGCCACTAACTCCTACGAGCAGTACTTC. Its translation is CASREAATNSYEQYF.

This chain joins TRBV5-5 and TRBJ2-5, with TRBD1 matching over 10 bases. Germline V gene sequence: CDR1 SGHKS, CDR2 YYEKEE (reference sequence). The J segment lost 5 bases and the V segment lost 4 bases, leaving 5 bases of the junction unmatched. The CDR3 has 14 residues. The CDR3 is CASSRDRGGETQYF. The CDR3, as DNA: TGTGCCAGCAGCCGGGACAGGGGAGGTGAGACCCAGTACTTC.

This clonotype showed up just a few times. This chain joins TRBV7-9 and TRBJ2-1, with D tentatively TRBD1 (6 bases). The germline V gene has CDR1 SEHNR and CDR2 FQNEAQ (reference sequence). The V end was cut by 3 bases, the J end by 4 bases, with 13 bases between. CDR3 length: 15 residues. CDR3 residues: CASSFRTVEYNEQFF. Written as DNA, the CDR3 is TGTGCCAGCAGCTTCAGGACAGTAGAATACAATGAGCAGTTCTTC.

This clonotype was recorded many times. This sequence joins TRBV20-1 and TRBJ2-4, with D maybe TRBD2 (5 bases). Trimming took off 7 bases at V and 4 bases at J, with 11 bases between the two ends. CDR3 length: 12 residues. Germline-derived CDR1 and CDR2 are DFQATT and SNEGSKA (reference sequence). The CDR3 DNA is TGCAGTGTCCTTACTAGGAAAAACATTCAGTACTTC. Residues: CSVLTRKNIQYF.

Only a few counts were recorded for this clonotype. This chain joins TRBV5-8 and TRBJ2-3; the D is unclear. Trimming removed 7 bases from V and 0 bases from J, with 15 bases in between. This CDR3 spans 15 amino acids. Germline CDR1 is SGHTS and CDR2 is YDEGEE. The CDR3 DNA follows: TGTGCCAGCTCCCTCCAAGGACCTAGCACAGATACGCAGTATTTT. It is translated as CASSLQGPSTDTQYF.

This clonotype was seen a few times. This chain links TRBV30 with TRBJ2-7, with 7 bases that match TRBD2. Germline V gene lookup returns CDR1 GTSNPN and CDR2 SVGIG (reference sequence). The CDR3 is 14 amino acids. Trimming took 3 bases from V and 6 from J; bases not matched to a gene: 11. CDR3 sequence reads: CAWRPKSGTAEQYF. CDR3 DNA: TGTGCCTGGAGGCCCAAAAGCGGGACGGCCGAGCAGTACTTC.

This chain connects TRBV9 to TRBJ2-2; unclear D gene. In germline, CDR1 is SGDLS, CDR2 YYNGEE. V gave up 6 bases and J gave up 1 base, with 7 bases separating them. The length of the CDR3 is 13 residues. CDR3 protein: CASNEKNTGELFF. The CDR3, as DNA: TGTGCCAGCAATGAAAAGAACACCGGGGAGCTGTTTTTT.

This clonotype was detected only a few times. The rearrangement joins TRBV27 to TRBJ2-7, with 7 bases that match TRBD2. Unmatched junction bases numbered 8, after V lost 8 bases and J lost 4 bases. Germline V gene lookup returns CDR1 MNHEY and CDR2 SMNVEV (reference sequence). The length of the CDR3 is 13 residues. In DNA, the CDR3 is TGTGCCAGCTGGGAGGGGCACTCTTACGAGCAGTACTTC. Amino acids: CASWEGHSYEQYF.

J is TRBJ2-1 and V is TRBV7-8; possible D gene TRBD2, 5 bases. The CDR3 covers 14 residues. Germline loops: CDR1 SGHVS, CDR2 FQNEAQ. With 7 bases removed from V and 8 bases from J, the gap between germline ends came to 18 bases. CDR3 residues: CASIFSAWRDEQFF. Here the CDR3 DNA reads TGTGCCAGCATCTTTAGCGCCTGGCGGGATGAGCAGTTCTTC.

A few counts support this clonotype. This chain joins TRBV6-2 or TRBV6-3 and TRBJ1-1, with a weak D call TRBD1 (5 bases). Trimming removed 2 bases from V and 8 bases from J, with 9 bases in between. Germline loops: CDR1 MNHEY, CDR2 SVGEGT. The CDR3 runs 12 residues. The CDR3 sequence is CASSYGDEEAFF. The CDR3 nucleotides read TGTGCCAGCAGTTACGGGGACGAGGAAGCTTTCTTT.

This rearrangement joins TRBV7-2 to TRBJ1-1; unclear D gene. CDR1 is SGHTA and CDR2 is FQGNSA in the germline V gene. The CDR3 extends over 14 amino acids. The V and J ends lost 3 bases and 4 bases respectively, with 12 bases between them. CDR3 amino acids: CASSFNQRGTEAFF. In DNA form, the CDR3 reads TGTGCCAGCAGCTTTAACCAGCGGGGCACTGAAGCTTTCTTT.

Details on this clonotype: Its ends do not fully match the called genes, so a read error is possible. The CDR3 reads CASSLSPPDTQYF. In DNA, the CDR3 is TGTGCTAGCAGCTTGAGCCCACCAGATACGCAGTATTTT. J is TRBJ2-3 and V is TRBV7-7, with D unresolved. Germline values: CDR1 SSHAT, CDR2 FNYEAQ (reference sequence). The CDR3 loop spans 13 amino acids.

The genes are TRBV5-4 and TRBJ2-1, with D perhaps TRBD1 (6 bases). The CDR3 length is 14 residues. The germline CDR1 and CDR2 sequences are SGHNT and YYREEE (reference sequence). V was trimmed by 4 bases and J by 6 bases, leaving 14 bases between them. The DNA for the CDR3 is TGTGCCAGCAGCCTCAGCAACAGGGTCAATGAGCAGTTCTTC. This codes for CASSLSNRVNEQFF.

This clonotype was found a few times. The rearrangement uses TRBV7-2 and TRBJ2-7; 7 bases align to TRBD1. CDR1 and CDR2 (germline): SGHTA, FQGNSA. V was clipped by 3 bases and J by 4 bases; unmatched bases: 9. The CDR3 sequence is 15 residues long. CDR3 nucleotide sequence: TGTGCCAGCAGCTTTACCGGGACAGAGGCTTACGAGCAGTACTTC. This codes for CASSFTGTEAYEQYF.

CDR3 nucleotide sequence: TGTGCCAGCAGCCAGGGACAGCTCTATGGCTACACCTTC. This translates into CASSQGQLYGYTF. This chain links TRBV7-9 with TRBJ1-2, with 7 bases lining up with TRBD1. Germline CDR1 is SEHNR and CDR2 is FQNEAQ (reference sequence). Germline trimming cut 5 bases from V and 4 bases from J; bases unmatched to any gene: 4. The CDR3 sequence is 13 residues long.

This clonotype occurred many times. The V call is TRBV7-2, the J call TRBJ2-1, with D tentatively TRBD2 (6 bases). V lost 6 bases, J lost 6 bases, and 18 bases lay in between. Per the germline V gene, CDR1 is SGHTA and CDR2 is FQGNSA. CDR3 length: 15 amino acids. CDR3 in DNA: TGTGCCAGCAGTCAAAGTGGGGGGAGTGGCAATGAGCAGTTCTTC. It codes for CASSQSGGSGNEQFF.

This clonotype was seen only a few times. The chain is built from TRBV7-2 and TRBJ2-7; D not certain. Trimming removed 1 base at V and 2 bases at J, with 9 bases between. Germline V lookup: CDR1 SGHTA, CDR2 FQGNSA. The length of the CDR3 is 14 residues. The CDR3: CASSLGFAAYEQYF. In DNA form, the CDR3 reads TGTGCCAGCAGCTTAGGATTCGCGGCCTACGAGCAGTACTTC.

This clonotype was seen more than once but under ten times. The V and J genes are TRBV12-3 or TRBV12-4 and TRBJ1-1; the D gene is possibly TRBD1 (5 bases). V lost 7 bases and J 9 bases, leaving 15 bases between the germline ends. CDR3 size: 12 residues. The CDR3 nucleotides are TGTGCCAGCATGCCTTGGGCAGGGCAAGCTTTCTTT. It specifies CASMPWAGQAFF.

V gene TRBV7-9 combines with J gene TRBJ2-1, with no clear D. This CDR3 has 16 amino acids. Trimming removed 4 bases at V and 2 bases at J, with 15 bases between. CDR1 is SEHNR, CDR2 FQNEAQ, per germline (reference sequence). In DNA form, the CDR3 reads TGTGCCAGCAGCTCCGCTGGGCACACACCCTACAATGAGCAGTTCTTC. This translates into CASSSAGHTPYNEQFF. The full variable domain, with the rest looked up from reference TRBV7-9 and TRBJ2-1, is DTGVSQNPRHKITKRGQNVTFRCDPISEHNRLYWYRQTLGQGPEFLTYFQNEAQLEKSRLLSDRFSAERPKGSFSTLEIQRTEQGDSAMYLCASSSAGHTPYNEQFFGPGTRLTVL.

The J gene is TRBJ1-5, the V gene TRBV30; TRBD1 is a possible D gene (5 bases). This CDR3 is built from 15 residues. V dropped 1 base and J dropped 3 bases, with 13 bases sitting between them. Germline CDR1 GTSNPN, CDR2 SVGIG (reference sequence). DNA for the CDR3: TGTGCCTGGAGTGGGGAGGGGCAGTTCAATCAGCCCCAGCATTTT. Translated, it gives CAWSGEGQFNQPQHF.

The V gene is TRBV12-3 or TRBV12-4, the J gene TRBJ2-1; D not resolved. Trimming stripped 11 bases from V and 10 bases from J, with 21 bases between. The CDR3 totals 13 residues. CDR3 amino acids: CASKPMGSREQFF. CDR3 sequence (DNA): TGTGCCTCAAAACCTATGGGTTCGCGAGAGCAGTTCTTC.

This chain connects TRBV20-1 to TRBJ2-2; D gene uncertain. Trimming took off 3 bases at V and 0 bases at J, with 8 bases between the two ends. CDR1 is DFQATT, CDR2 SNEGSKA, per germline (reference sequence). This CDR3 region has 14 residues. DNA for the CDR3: TGCAGTGCTAGCCAGGCTGCGAACACCGGGGAGCTGTTTTTT. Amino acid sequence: CSASQAANTGELFF.

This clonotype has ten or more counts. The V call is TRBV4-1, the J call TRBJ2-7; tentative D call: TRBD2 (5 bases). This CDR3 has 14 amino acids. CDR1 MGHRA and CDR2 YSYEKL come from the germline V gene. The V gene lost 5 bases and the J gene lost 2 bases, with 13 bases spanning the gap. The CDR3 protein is CASSNRTGTYEQYF. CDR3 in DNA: TGCGCCAGCAGCAATCGGACGGGAACCTACGAGCAGTACTTC.

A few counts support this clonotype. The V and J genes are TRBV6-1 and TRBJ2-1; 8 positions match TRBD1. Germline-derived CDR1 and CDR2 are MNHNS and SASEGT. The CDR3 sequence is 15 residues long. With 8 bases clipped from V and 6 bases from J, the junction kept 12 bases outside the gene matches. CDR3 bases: TGTGCCAGCGAAAGCAGGGGGCAGGCGGTCAATGAGCAGTTCTTC. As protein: CASESRGQAVNEQFF.

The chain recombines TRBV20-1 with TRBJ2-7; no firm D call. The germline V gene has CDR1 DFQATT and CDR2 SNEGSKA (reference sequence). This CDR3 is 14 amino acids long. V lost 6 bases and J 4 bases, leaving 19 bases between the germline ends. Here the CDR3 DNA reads TGCAGTGCCTCCGGGCCGAAGAACCAATACGAGCAGTACTTC. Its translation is CSASGPKNQYEQYF.

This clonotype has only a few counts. The CDR3 spells CASSYSGGQGISSYEQYF. DNA of the CDR3: TGTGCCAGCAGTTACTCGGGGGGGCAGGGGATCTCTTCCTACGAGCAGTACTTC. This sequence joins TRBV6-5 and TRBJ2-7, with D possibly TRBD2 on 7 matching bases. V gave up 0 bases and J gave up 1 base, with 19 bases separating them. The CDR3 has 18 residues. Germline V gives CDR1 MNHEY, CDR2 SVGAGI.

CDR3 loop: CASRQRDRGGGYTF. CDR3 coding DNA: TGTGCCAGCAGACAACGCGACAGGGGAGGCGGCTACACCTTC. The rearrangement uses TRBV3-1 and TRBJ1-2, with 8 bases fitting TRBD1. This CDR3 is 14 amino acids long. The germline CDR1 and CDR2 sequences are LGHDT and YNNKEL (reference sequence). The trim removed 6 bases at V and 8 bases at J, leaving 11 bases unmatched.

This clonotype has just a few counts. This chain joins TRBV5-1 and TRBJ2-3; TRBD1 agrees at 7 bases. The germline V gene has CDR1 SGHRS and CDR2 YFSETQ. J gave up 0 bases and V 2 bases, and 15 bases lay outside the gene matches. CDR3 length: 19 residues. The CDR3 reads CASSFNRGIRESSTDTQYF. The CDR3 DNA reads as TGCGCCAGCAGCTTTAACAGGGGTATACGCGAATCAAGCACAGATACGCAGTATTTT.

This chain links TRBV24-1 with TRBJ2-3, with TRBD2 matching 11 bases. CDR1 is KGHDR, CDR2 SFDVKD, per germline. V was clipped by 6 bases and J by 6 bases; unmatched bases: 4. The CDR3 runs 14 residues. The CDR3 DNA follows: TGTGCCACCAGTCTAGCGGGAGGTGTCGATACGCAGTATTTT. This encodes CATSLAGGVDTQYF.